This T cell receptor beta chain came from a study of blood T cell repertoires in COVID-19. Assay: immunoSEQ multiplex PCR; the TCRdb copy retains only in-frame clones and omits some. Of under 150,000 clones detected, about 79% appear once; the ten largest clones hold about 3.2%. A single count supports this clone. For recovered donors of Cohort 3, there were two negative PCRs, clearance, or symptom resolution. CDR3 length: 15 amino acids. CDR1 and CDR2 (germline): SGHDT, YYEEEE. V was shortened by 5 bases and J by 0 bases, with 11 bases between the two germline ends. Sequencing input: PBMCs or T cells enriched from blood (not recorded which). The sequence was collected from a woman between 45 and 60 years old who had recovered from COVID-19. V and J are TRBV5-6 and TRBJ1-4; D not certain. The CDR3 reads CASSITDATNEKLFF. CDR3 coding DNA: TGTGCCAGCAGTATTACAGATGCAACTAATGAAAAACTGTTTTTT.